This TCR beta chain derives from a study of OX40 agonist ivuxolimab in advanced cancers. CDR3 length: 16 residues. Germline loops: CDR1 SEHNR, CDR2 FQNEAQ (reference sequence). Trimming took 5 bases from V and 3 from J; bases not matched to a gene: 9. Assay used: immunoSEQ multiplex PCR; TCRdb lists only in-frame clones, some missing. Altogether some 70,000 clones are present, roughly nine tenths being singletons, with the ten largest covering approximately 2%. The TCR comes from an adult with an advanced solid tumor such as melanoma, head and neck, liver or kidney cancer. The V and J genes are TRBV7-9 and TRBJ1-4; TRBD1 aligns across 7 bases. The specimen comprised CD4+ or CD8+ T cells sorted from blood, sampled in a trial of the OX40 agonist ivuxolimab. CDR3 sequence: CASSRGMGTANEKLFF. CDR3 coding DNA: TGTGCCAGCAGCCGGGGGATGGGGACAGCTAATGAAAAACTGTTTTTT.